These 5 T cell receptor beta chains were sequenced from one sample in a study of vaccination and CD4 T cells after COVID-19. TCRdb re-called the PCR reads through MiXCR, storing one row per CDR3 protein. This table has about 29,000 distinct CDR3 sequences, more than 40% appearing once. Time point denoted: late sampling 161 to 241 days after vaccination in a few convalescent patients. The sample consisted of CD4+ T cells from blood, taken about 7 months after SARS-CoV-2 vaccination. These receptors were taken from a human donor who had recovered from COVID-19.

This rearrangement joins TRBV20-1 to TRBJ2-3; 9 bases match TRBD2. CDR3 length: 15 amino acids. The germline V gene encodes CDR1 DFQATT and CDR2 SNEGSKA (reference sequence). J lost 4 bases, V lost 6 bases, and 11 bases had no gene match. The CDR3 here is CSARLAEGGSDTQYF. As DNA, the CDR3 is TGCAGTGCCAGACTAGCGGAAGGGGGGTCAGATACGCAGTATTTT.

The rearrangement links TRBV6-2 or TRBV6-3 to TRBJ2-5, with D perhaps matching TRBD1 or TRBD2 (6 bases each). The CDR3 runs 14 residues. Germline CDR1 reads MNHEY; CDR2 reads SVGEGT. Trimming shortened V by 1 base and J by 5 bases, and 11 bases separated the two germline ends. In DNA form, the CDR3 reads TGTGCCAGCAGTTACTTCGGGGGCAGGGAGACCCAGTACTTC. It specifies CASSYFGGRETQYF.

V is TRBV28 and J is TRBJ2-7; 8 nucleotides match TRBD2. V shed 2 bases, J shed 8 bases, and the junction held 2 bases outside the gene matches. The CDR3 contains 12 residues. CDR1 MDHEN and CDR2 SYDVKM come from the germline V gene. DNA of the CDR3: TGTGCCAGCAGTTTACCGGGAGGGCAGCAGTACTTC. Amino acids: CASSLPGGQQYF. Filled out from reference TRBV28 and TRBJ2-7, the complete variable domain reads DVKVTQSSRYLVKRTGEKVFLECVQDMDHENMFWYRQDPGLGLRLIYFSYDVKMKEKGDIPEGYSVSREKKERFSLILESASTNQTSMYLCASSLPGGQQYFGPGTRLTVT.

The chain joins TRBV6-2 or TRBV6-3 to TRBJ2-2; maybe TRBD2 (6 bases). The V end was cut by 4 bases, the J end by 2 bases, with 11 bases between. The V gene's germline CDR1 is MNHEY and CDR2 SVGEGT. CDR3 length: 15 amino acids. CDR3: CASSWDSGNTGELFF. In DNA, the CDR3 is TGTGCCAGCAGTTGGGACTCAGGAAACACCGGGGAGCTGTTTTTT.

In nucleotides, the CDR3 is TGTGCCAGCAGTGAAGGTAGCGGGTCGGATACGCAGTATTTT. Translated: CASSEGSGSDTQYF. The gene calls are TRBV6-4 and TRBJ2-3; 7 bases map to TRBD2. In germline, CDR1 is MRHNA, CDR2 SNTAGT. The CDR3 sequence is 14 residues long. Trimming removed 3 bases from V and 6 bases from J; junction bases left unmatched: 6.